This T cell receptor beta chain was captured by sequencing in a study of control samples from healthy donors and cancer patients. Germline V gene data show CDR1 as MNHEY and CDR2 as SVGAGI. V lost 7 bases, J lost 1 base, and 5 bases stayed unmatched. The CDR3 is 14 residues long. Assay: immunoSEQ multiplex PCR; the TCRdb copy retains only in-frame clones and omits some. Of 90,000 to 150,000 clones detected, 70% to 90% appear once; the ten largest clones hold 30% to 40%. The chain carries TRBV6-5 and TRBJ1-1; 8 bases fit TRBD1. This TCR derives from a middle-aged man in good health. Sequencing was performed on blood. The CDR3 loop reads CASTRQGQNTEAFF. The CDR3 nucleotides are TGTGCCAGCACCAGACAGGGGCAGAACACTGAAGCTTTCTTT.